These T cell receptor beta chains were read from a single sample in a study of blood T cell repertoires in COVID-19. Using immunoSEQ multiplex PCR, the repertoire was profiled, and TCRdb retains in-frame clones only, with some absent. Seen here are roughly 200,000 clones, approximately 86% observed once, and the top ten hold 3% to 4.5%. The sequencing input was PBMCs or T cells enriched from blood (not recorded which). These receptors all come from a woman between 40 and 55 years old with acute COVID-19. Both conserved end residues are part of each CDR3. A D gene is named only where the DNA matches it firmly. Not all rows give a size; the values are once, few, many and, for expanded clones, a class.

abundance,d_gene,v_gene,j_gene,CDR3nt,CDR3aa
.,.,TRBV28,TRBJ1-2,TGTGCCAGCAGTTTGGGGAGGGAAGAAGGCTACACCTTC,CASSLGREEGYTF
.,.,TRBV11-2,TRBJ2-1,TGTGCCAGCAGCCTGACTGGGAATGAGCAGTTCTTC,CASSLTGNEQFF
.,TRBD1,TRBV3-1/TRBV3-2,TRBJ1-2,TGTGCCAGCAGCCAAGATACGAGACAGGGCGTCTGGGATGGCTACACCTTC,CASSQDTRQGVWDGYTF
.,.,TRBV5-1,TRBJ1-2,TGCGCCAGCAGCTTGTCCGCAGGGGTAGTTGGCTACACCTTC,CASSLSAGVVGYTF
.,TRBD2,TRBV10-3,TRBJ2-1,TGTGCCATCAGAGACGGGACTAGCGGGAGCCAGCAGTTCTTC,CAIRDGTSGSQQFF
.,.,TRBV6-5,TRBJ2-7,TGTGCCAGCCGCCCTAGGAGCTCCTACGAGCAGTACTTC,CASRPRSSYEQYF
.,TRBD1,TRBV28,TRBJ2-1,TGTGCCAGCGGGACAGCCTACAATGAGCAGTTCTTC,CASGTAYNEQFF
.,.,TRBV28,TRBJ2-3,TGTGCCAGCAGTTTGGCTGGGAGCAGTTCAGCAGATACGCAGTATTTT,CASSLAGSSSADTQYF
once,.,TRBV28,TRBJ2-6,TGTGCCAGCACCTTAGCCAGGGGAAGTGGGGCCAACGTCCTGACTTTC,CASTLARGSGANVLTF
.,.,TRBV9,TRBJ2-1,TGTGCCAGCAGCGTACGCCCTATACTCGTCAATGAGCAGTTCTTC,CASSVRPILVNEQFF
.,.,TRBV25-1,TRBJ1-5,TGTGCCAGCAGTGACGGACAGCAAAACAATCAGCCCCAGCATTTT,CASSDGQQNNQPQHF
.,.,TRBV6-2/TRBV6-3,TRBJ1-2,TGTGCCAGCAGTTATATTGCGGCAGTCGTAAGCCGGGGCTACACCTTC,CASSYIAAVVSRGYTF
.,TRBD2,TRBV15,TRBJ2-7,TGTGCCACCAGCAACAGCACTAGCGGTTTCTACGAGCAGTACTTC,CATSNSTSGFYEQYF
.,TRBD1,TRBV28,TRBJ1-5,TGTGCCAGCAGTGTATACAGGGGTAGCAATCAGCCCCAGCATTTT,CASSVYRGSNQPQHF
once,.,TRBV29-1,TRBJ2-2,TGCAGCGTCGGACTGCCCGGGGAGCTGTTTTTT,CSVGLPGELFF
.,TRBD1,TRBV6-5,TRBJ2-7,TGTGCCAGCAGCTACCGAGCAGGGGGCCGGGAGCAGTACTTC,CASSYRAGGREQYF
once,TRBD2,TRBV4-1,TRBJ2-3,TGCGCCAGCAGCCTTCGGATACTAGCGGCCAGCACAGATACGCAGTATTTT,CASSLRILAASTDTQYF
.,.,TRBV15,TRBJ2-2,TGTGCCACCAGCAGAGATACGGGGTCGAACACCGGGGAGCTGTTTTTT,CATSRDTGSNTGELFF
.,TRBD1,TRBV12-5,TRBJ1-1,TGTGCTAGTGGTTCGACCACAGGGGGCGGACGGGCTTTCTTT,CASGSTTGGGRAFF
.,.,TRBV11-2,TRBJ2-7,TGTGCCAGCAGCCCAAGACACACAGGGAGCACCTCGAGCTCCTACGAGCAGTACTTC,CASSPRHTGSTSSSYEQYF
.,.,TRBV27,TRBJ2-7,TGTGCCAGCAGTCTACAGGGGGACTACTACGAGCAGTACTTC,CASSLQGDYYEQYF
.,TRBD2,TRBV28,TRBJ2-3,TGTGCCAGCACCCAAGGACTAGCGGAATCGTATACGCAGTATTTT,CASTQGLAESYTQYF
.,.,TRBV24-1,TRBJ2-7,TGTGCCGCATTCCGGAGTCCACCCTACGAGCAGTACTTC,CAAFRSPPYEQYF
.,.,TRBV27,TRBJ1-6,TGTGCCAGCAGTTCTTTCGCAGGGCCCTATAATTCACCCCTCCACTTT,CASSSFAGPYNSPLHF
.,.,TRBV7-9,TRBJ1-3,TGTGCCAGCAGCTTAGACAGGAGCTCTGGAAACACCATATATTTT,CASSLDRSSGNTIYF
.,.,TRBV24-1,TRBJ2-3,TGTGCCACCAGTGATTCTAGCGCCACAGATACGCAGTATTTT,CATSDSSATDTQYF
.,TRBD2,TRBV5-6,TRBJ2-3,TGTGCCAGCAGCTGGGTAGCGGGAGGAAGCACAGATACGCAGTATTTT,CASSWVAGGSTDTQYF
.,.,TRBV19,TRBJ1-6,TGTGCCAGTAGTACAGGGGAAGGCTATAATTCACCCCTCCACTTT,CASSTGEGYNSPLHF
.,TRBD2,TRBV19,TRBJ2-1,TGTGCCAGTACTCCACCCGGGACTAGACACTACAATGAGCAGTTCTTC,CASTPPGTRHYNEQFF
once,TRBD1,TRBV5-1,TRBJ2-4,TGCGCCAGCAGCTCAACAGGGGGTGGTGGGTCCAAAAACATTCAGTACTTC,CASSSTGGGGSKNIQYF
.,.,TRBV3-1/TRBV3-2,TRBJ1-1,TGTGCCAGCAGCCAATTCGGGGGGGAGAACACTGAAGCTTTCTTT,CASSQFGGENTEAFF
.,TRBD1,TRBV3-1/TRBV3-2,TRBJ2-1,TGTGCCAGCAGCCAACGACACCTCCGGGACAGGGGGCTCGATGAGCAGTTCTTC,CASSQRHLRDRGLDEQFF
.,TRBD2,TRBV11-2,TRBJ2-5,TGTGCCAGCAGCTTAGGTAGCGGGAGTGGAGAGACCCAGTACTTC,CASSLGSGSGETQYF
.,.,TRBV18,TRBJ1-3,TGTGCCAGCTCACCGGCAGGGTCTGGAAACACCATATATTTT,CASSPAGSGNTIYF
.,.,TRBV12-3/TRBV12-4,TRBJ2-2,TGTGCCATGACAAGGACCGGGGAGCTGTTTTTT,CAMTRTGELFF
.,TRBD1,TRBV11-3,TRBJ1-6,TGTGCCAGCAGCTTAGGGGACAGGGGATCACCCCTCCACTTT,CASSLGDRGSPLHF
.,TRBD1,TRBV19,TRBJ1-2,TGTGCCAGTTCTTTCTCGACAGGGGGGTATGGCTACACCTTC,CASSFSTGGYGYTF
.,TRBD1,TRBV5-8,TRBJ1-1,TGTGCCAGCAGGCGGGGGACAGGGAACACTGAAGCTTTCTTT,CASRRGTGNTEAFF
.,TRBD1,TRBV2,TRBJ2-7,TGTGCCAGCAGGGGACAGGGTGTGGGATACGAGCAGTACTTC,CASRGQGVGYEQYF
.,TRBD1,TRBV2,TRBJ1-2,TGTGCCAGCAGTGATGGGGATTTACAGGGGAACTATGGCTACACCTTC,CASSDGDLQGNYGYTF
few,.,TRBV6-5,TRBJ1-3,TGTGCCAGCTCTTCAGGGGTTGGAAACACCATATATTTT,CASSSGVGNTIYF
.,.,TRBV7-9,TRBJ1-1,TGTGCCAGCAGAGAGGGTGAAGCTTTCTTT,CASREGEAFF
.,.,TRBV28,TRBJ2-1,TGTGCCAGCAGCCGCGGTAATGAGCAGTTCTTC,CASSRGNEQFF
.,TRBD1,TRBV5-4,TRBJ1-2,TGTGCCAGCGGAGGACAGGTTGAGGTTCGCTACACCTTC,CASGGQVEVRYTF
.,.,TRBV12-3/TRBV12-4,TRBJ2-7,TGTGCCAGCAGTACCCGGACCCGGGGCGAGCAGTACTTC,CASSTRTRGEQYF